Only a few counts were recorded for the clone carrying this T cell receptor beta chain. The data were obtained in a study of blood T cell repertoires in COVID-19. At the level of the study: Samples of COVID-19 (acute and convalescent) were obtained from the United States, Italy and Spain. PBMCs, B-cell-depleted T cells, or T cells were the source of the cDNA or gDNA that made up the material.

Germline CDR1 SQVTM, CDR2 ANQGSEA. The CDR3 loop spans 13 amino acids. The V end was cut by 8 bases, the J end by 2 bases, with 14 bases between. Authors' analysis steps: From reference gene primer amplification, estimates of nucleated cell counts were derived. Produced via immunoSEQ multiplex PCR; TCRdb's table is partial and in-frame only. From that table come the V and J calls and clone size; the DNA was used to work out D and trimming. The sample has hundreds of thousands of clones, 70% to 85% seen once. The receptor comes from a woman of 80 years or more with active or convalescent COVID-19. The chain is built from TRBV29-1 and TRBJ2-3, with D possibly being TRBD2 (5 bases). Sample: peripheral blood. CDR3 loop: CSCRGSPTDTQYF. The CDR3 nucleotides are TGCAGCTGCCGGGGATCCCCCACAGATACGCAGTATTTT.